Below, 20 T cell receptor beta chains from the same sample are listed, as sequenced in a study of cytomegalovirus exposure and HLA in healthy donors. PCR used 60 Vbeta primers and 13 Jbeta primers. TCRdb's table, derived via immunoSEQ multiplex PCR, lists solely in-frame clones and lacks some. The repertoire holds about 130,000 clones, 76% seen once, with 2.5% to 4% in the top ten. The sequencing sample was made of PBMCs. These receptor sequences come from a man in his forties or fifties in good health and CMV-seronegative.

This chain links TRBV5-6 with TRBJ2-5, with D maybe TRBD2 (6 bases). CDR1 is SGHDT and CDR2 is YYEEEE in the germline V gene. The V and J ends lost 4 bases and 5 bases respectively, with 27 bases between them. The CDR3 runs to 18 residues. CDR3 amino acids: CASSPEGPGTKRVETQYF. Written as DNA, the CDR3 is TGTGCCAGCAGCCCGGAGGGACCGGGAACCAAGAGAGTTGAGACCCAGTACTTC.

This chain connects TRBV30 to TRBJ2-7; perhaps TRBD2 as D (5 bases). Trimming removed 7 bases at V and 4 bases at J, with 17 bases between. Germline lookup yields CDR1 GTSNPN and CDR2 SVGIG (reference sequence). The CDR3 consists of 13 residues. DNA of the CDR3: TGTGCCTACCAGGCCGGGAACGAGTACGAGCAGTACTTC. Its protein product is CAYQAGNEYEQYF.

The chain carries TRBV7-2 and TRBJ2-7, with 9 bases that match TRBD2. CDR1 is SGHTA and CDR2 is FQGNSA in the germline V gene. This CDR3 has 15 residues. J lost 0 bases, V lost 6 bases, and 6 bases had no gene match. The CDR3 nucleotides read TGTGCCAGCAGTCCGGGACTAGCCTTCTCCTACGAGCAGTACTTC. Amino acid sequence: CASSPGLAFSYEQYF.

This clone occurred a few times. The V gene is TRBV7-3, the J gene TRBJ2-4, with TRBD1 matching 12 bases. There are 16 residues in the CDR3. Germline CDR1 SGHTA, CDR2 FQGTGA. Losses at the gene ends were 5 bases for V and 7 bases for J; bases not matched to a gene: 9. CDR3 sequence: CASSPTGQGATNIQYF. CDR3 in DNA: TGTGCCAGCAGCCCCACGGGACAGGGGGCGACGAACATTCAGTACTTC.

V gene TRBV5-1 combines with J gene TRBJ2-1; D is unclear. The CDR3 is 12 amino acids. Trimming stripped 0 bases from V and 5 bases from J, with 3 bases between. CDR1 is SGHRS, CDR2 YFSETQ, per germline. This CDR3 reads CASSLGDNEQFF. In DNA form, the CDR3 reads TGCGCCAGCAGCTTGGGAGACAATGAGCAGTTCTTC.

Written as DNA, the CDR3 is TGTGCCAGCAGCGTGGCGGGGGCTATTGAGACCCAGTACTTC. Encoded protein: CASSVAGAIETQYF. The V call is TRBV9, the J call TRBJ2-5; D may be TRBD2 (7 bases). Trimming removed 2 bases from V and 5 bases from J, with 13 bases in between. This CDR3 region has 14 residues. Per the germline V gene, CDR1 is SGDLS and CDR2 is YYNGEE.

This clone appeared once. The chain joins TRBV4-3 to TRBJ2-7; weak D call: TRBD2 (6 bases). The length of the CDR3 is 16 residues. Per germline, CDR1 LGHNA and CDR2 YSLEER. V gave up 3 bases and J gave up 0 bases, with 15 bases separating them. The CDR3: CASSQGVRDFSYEQYF. CDR3 nucleotides: TGCGCCAGCAGCCAGGGAGTCCGGGACTTCTCCTACGAGCAGTACTTC.

This clone was found once. The chain employs TRBV27 and TRBJ1-1; D gene ambiguous. The CDR3 extends over 14 amino acids. Between the trimmed V and J ends, which lost 6 bases and 5 bases, there was a span of 16 bases. In germline, CDR1 is MNHEY, CDR2 SMNVEV (reference sequence). The CDR3: CASSFYGAGTEAFF. The CDR3 DNA is TGTGCCAGCAGCTTCTACGGAGCTGGGACTGAAGCTTTCTTT.

The gene calls are TRBV11-3 and TRBJ1-2, with a possible D match to TRBD1 (5 bases). This CDR3 has 16 amino acids. V was trimmed by 0 bases and J by 5 bases, leaving 16 bases between them. Germline V gene sequence: CDR1 SGHNT, CDR2 YENEEA. CDR3 DNA: TGTGCCAGCAGCTTAGAGTCAGGGCCAGTCTTATATGGCTACACCTTC. Protein: CASSLESGPVLYGYTF. Looking up the rest from reference TRBV11-3 and TRBJ1-2 gives the full variable domain: EAGVVQSPRYKIIEKKQPVAFWCNPISGHNTLYWYLQNLGQGPELLIRYENEEAVDDSQLPKDRFSAERLKGVDSTLKIQPAELGDSAVYLCASSLESGPVLYGYTFGSGTRLTVV.

The chain couples TRBV7-2 to TRBJ1-6; no reliable D call. Trimming cost V 5 bases and J 0 bases, with 11 bases left between them. CDR1 and CDR2 from the germline V gene are SGHTA and FQGNSA. The CDR3 is made up of 16 amino acids. As DNA, the CDR3 is TGTGCCAGCAGCGTGGAGTCCAGCTCCTATAATTCACCCCTCCACTTT. It codes for CASSVESSSYNSPLHF.

For the CDR3, the DNA is TGTGCCAGTATCCGACAGGGGCCATTTTCGGGTGAGCAGTTCTTC. It encodes CASIRQGPFSGEQFF. The V gene is TRBV2, the J gene TRBJ2-1; 8 bases line up with TRBD1. The CDR3 is 15 residues long. Trimming took 9 bases from V and 9 from J; bases not matched to a gene: 16. Germline values: CDR1 SNHLY, CDR2 FYNNEI.

This clone was observed a few times. This rearrangement joins TRBV6-4 to TRBJ2-1; no clear D. Germline values: CDR1 MRHNA, CDR2 SNTAGT. Trimming took 4 bases from V and 0 from J, leaving 10 bases between them. The CDR3 loop spans 15 amino acids. This chain's CDR3 is CASSVLPSSYNEQFF. In nucleotides, the CDR3 is TGTGCCAGCAGTGTCCTACCGAGCTCCTACAATGAGCAGTTCTTC.

The CDR3 loop is CASSSPKTGLNTGELFF. CDR3 in DNA: TGTGCCAGCAGCTCACCTAAGACAGGGTTGAACACCGGGGAGCTGTTTTTT. This sequence joins TRBV7-6 and TRBJ2-2; 7 positions agree with TRBD1. This CDR3 spans 17 amino acids. The germline gives CDR1 SGHVS, CDR2 FNYEAQ. After removal of 4 bases from V and 1 base from J, the junction contained 9 bases not matched to a gene.

The rearrangement uses TRBV5-1 and TRBJ2-3; 7 bases are shared with TRBD1. V lost 5 bases, J lost 2 bases, and 8 bases stayed unmatched. The CDR3 length is 15 residues. Germline-derived CDR1 and CDR2 are SGHRS and YFSETQ. The CDR3, as DNA: TGCGCCAGCAGGGATCCGGGACAGAACACAGATACGCAGTATTTT. This encodes CASRDPGQNTDTQYF.

This clone was seen once. The V and J genes are TRBV7-2 and TRBJ2-7; the match to TRBD1 covers 9 bases. The germline CDR1 and CDR2 sequences are SGHTA and FQGNSA. There are 15 residues in the CDR3. J gave up 4 bases and V 2 bases, and 6 bases lay outside the gene matches. This CDR3 is CASSLQGQGWYEQYF. The CDR3 bases are TGTGCCAGCAGCTTACAAGGACAGGGGTGGTACGAGCAGTACTTC.

The chain joins TRBV6-5 to TRBJ2-5; TRBD2 agrees at 14 bases. Germline V gene sequence: CDR1 MNHEY, CDR2 SVGAGI. This CDR3 spans 16 amino acids. V lost 1 base and J lost 5; bases outside the gene matches: 3. CDR3 amino acids: CASSYWGTSGSETQYF. The CDR3 nucleotides are TGTGCCAGCAGTTACTGGGGGACTAGCGGGAGTGAGACCCAGTACTTC.

The chain employs TRBV28 and TRBJ2-7; a weak D match, TRBD2 (6 bases). The CDR3 is 15 amino acids. Germline V CDR1 and CDR2: MDHEN, SYDVKM. Trimming left V 1 base short and J 4 bases short, with 14 bases between. Written as DNA, the CDR3 is TGTGCCAGCAGTTTATCCGTTTCTAGCGTTTACGAGCAGTACTTC. Its translation: CASSLSVSSVYEQYF.

This clone was seen only a few times. Here the CDR3 DNA reads TGTGCCAGCAGCCTAGGGGGTTCTAAGGGCGGGGAGCTGTTTTTT. It encodes CASSLGGSKGGELFF. The chain has TRBV28 and TRBJ2-2; D is possibly TRBD1 (6 bases). The germline gives CDR1 MDHEN, CDR2 SYDVKM. V was cut by 6 bases and J by 7 bases, with 18 bases left in between. The CDR3 sequence is 15 residues long. Full variable domain (missing parts from reference TRBV28 and TRBJ2-2): DVKVTQSSRYLVKRTGEKVFLECVQDMDHENMFWYRQDPGLGLRLIYFSYDVKMKEKGDIPEGYSVSREKKERFSLILESASTNQTSMYLCASSLGGSKGGELFFGEGSRLTVL.

The CDR3 nucleotides read TGTGCCAGCAGCCCTCGGGCAGACTTTGCAGGGGGCAATGAGCAGTTCTTC. The encoded protein is CASSPRADFAGGNEQFF. This chain links TRBV7-8 with TRBJ2-1, with 7 bases matching TRBD1. Germline CDR1 reads SGHVS; CDR2 reads FQNEAQ. Unmatched junction bases numbered 16, after V lost 5 bases and J lost 6 bases. The CDR3 has 17 residues.

V gene TRBV9 combines with J gene TRBJ2-5; tentatively, D is TRBD2 (5 bases). The V end lost 0 bases, the J end lost 3 bases, and 9 bases lay between the germline ends. Germline V gene sequence: CDR1 SGDLS, CDR2 YYNGEE. The CDR3 has 14 residues. DNA of the CDR3: TGTGCCAGCAGCGTAGCGGGAAATGAAGAGACCCAGTACTTC. Protein: CASSVAGNEETQYF. The whole variable domain, remainder taken from reference TRBV9 and TRBJ2-5, is DSGVTQTPKHLITATGQRVTLRCSPRSGDLSVYWYQQSLDQGLQFLIQYYNGEERAKGNILERFSAQQFPDLHSELNLSSLELGDSALYFCASSVAGNEETQYFGPGTRLLVL.